These 20 T cell receptor beta chains were sequenced from one sample in a study of CD8 T cells in Susac syndrome. With random hexamers, reverse transcription was performed on about 0.5 to 1 ug of RNA. TCRdb used MiXCR to reprocess the immunoSEQ multiplex PCR reads, holding one entry per CDR3 protein. Altogether a few hundred thousand distinct CDR3 sequences are present, 75% to 90% being singletons, with the ten largest covering about 0.12%. The sequencing sample was made of CD8+ T cells from PBMCs. Receptor source: a human donor with multiple sclerosis.

This clonotype was observed a single time. The CDR3 is CAWSDGTSGRDEQFF. Written as DNA, the CDR3 is TGTGCCTGGAGCGATGGGACTAGTGGGAGGGATGAGCAGTTCTTC. The gene calls are TRBV30 and TRBJ2-1, with 8 bases aligning to TRBD2. The CDR3 runs 15 residues. After removal of 3 bases from V and 8 bases from J, the junction contained 12 bases not matched to a gene. CDR1 and CDR2 from the germline V gene are GTSNPN and SVGIG (reference sequence).

J is TRBJ1-2 and V is TRBV10-3; D may be TRBD1 (5 bases). V was clipped by 3 bases and J by 4 bases, with 24 bases between them. Germline V CDR1 and CDR2: ENHRY, SYGVKD. The CDR3 has 18 amino acids. CDR3 sequence reads: CAISDLRQVRGYSYGYTF. For the CDR3, the DNA is TGTGCCATCAGTGATCTGAGGCAGGTGCGGGGCTATAGCTATGGCTACACCTTC.

This clonotype has a single count. The chain carries TRBV7-9 and TRBJ1-2; 7 bases line up with TRBD1. V lost 4 bases and J lost 2; bases outside the gene matches: 7. Germline V gene lookup returns CDR1 SEHNR and CDR2 FQNEAQ (reference sequence). CDR3 length equals 15 residues. CDR3 DNA sequence: TGTGCCAGCAGCTCTGAGACAGGGTTGAACTATGGCTACACCTTC. Its protein is CASSSETGLNYGYTF.

The gene calls are TRBV2 and TRBJ2-7; the D is unclear. Germline V lookup: CDR1 SNHLY, CDR2 FYNNEI. Trimming pared 1 base from V and 3 bases from J, leaving 7 bases between. This CDR3 contains 13 residues. The CDR3 loop is CASSEEAIYEQYF. CDR3 nucleotide sequence: TGTGCCAGCAGTGAAGAGGCGATCTACGAGCAGTACTTC.

The chain couples TRBV28 to TRBJ2-1; no definite D call. Trimming took off 5 bases at V and 2 bases at J, with 7 bases between the two ends. This CDR3 is 13 amino acids long. The germline CDR1 and CDR2 sequences are MDHEN and SYDVKM. The CDR3 protein is CASSPGPYNEQFF. As DNA, the CDR3 is TGTGCCAGCAGTCCCGGGCCCTACAATGAGCAGTTCTTC.

The J gene is TRBJ2-7, the V gene TRBV25-1, with D possibly TRBD2 on 6 matching bases. This CDR3 is 13 amino acids long. The V end was cut by 7 bases, the J end by 2 bases, with 12 bases between. Germline CDR1 and CDR2: MGHDK and SYGVNS. Written as DNA, the CDR3 is TGTGCCAGCACCGGGGGAGGCGCCTACGAGCAGTACTTC. Translating gives CASTGGGAYEQYF.

This sequence joins TRBV4-1 and TRBJ2-5, with D perhaps TRBD1 or TRBD2 (5 bases each). The CDR3 is made up of 17 amino acids. Trimming pared 0 bases from V and 7 bases from J, leaving 21 bases between. The V gene's germline CDR1 is MGHRA and CDR2 YSYEKL. CDR3 region: CASSQEESGPPYGTQYF. CDR3 bases: TGCGCCAGCAGCCAAGAGGAGTCGGGACCTCCTTATGGGACCCAGTACTTC.

This chain connects TRBV27 to TRBJ2-7; TRBD2 agrees at 7 bases. Per germline, CDR1 MNHEY and CDR2 SMNVEV (reference sequence). Trimming cost V 5 bases and J 2 bases; bases outside gene matches: 12. The CDR3 totals 16 residues. The CDR3 here is CASSPPAVSGAYEQYF. The CDR3 nucleotides are TGTGCCAGCAGTCCCCCCGCAGTGAGCGGGGCCTACGAGCAGTACTTC.

V usage is TRBV2 and J usage is TRBJ1-4, with 7 bases aligning to TRBD1. The CDR3 runs 15 residues. Per the germline V gene, CDR1 is SNHLY and CDR2 is FYNNEI. Losses at the gene ends were 6 bases for V and 7 bases for J; bases not matched to a gene: 11. The CDR3 region has the DNA TGTGCCAGCAGGGGGACAGCCCACACGCCTGAAAAACTGTTTTTT. This translates into CASRGTAHTPEKLFF.

The chain recombines TRBV6-5 with TRBJ2-7, with 9 bases fitting TRBD1. Looked up from germline, CDR1 is MNHEY and CDR2 is SVGAGI. V lost 8 bases and J lost 4; bases outside the gene matches: 12. This CDR3 contains 15 residues. CDR3 protein: CASSPFTGGGYEQYF. The CDR3 region has the DNA TGTGCCAGCTCCCCATTTACAGGGGGCGGGTACGAGCAGTACTTC.

This sequence joins TRBV5-6 and TRBJ2-1; TRBD2 matches at 7 bases. Germline values: CDR1 SGHDT, CDR2 YYEEEE. The CDR3 runs to 15 residues. V was pared by 2 bases and J by 3 bases, with 5 bases of the junction left unmatched. CDR3 region: CASSFAGVVYNEQFF. Written as DNA, the CDR3 is TGTGCCAGCAGCTTTGCGGGAGTTGTCTACAATGAGCAGTTCTTC.

This chain joins TRBV29-1 and TRBJ1-2; D is unclear. Germline-derived CDR1 and CDR2 are SQVTM and ANQGSEA. V was trimmed by 6 bases and J by 5 bases, leaving 16 bases between them. The CDR3 has 13 amino acids. The chain's CDR3 is CSVESPGVYGYTF. CDR3 DNA: TGCAGCGTGGAGAGCCCTGGGGTTTATGGCTACACCTTC.

This rearrangement joins TRBV29-1 to TRBJ2-3; TRBD2 might be the D (7 bases). Between the trimmed V and J ends, which lost 7 bases and 0 bases, there was a span of 20 bases. CDR1 SQVTM and CDR2 ANQGSEA come from the germline V gene. This CDR3 has 16 residues. In DNA form, the CDR3 reads TGCAGCGCTCGGGTCGGGGGGCCCACGAGCACAGATACGCAGTATTTT. Protein: CSARVGGPTSTDTQYF.

This chain uses TRBV4-1 with TRBJ1-1; D may be TRBD1 (5 bases). V lost 5 bases, J lost 0 bases, and 13 bases lay in between. This CDR3 region has 15 residues. The germline V gene has CDR1 MGHRA and CDR2 YSYEKL. CDR3 sequence: CASSTRQGLNTEAFF. The CDR3 DNA reads as TGCGCCAGCAGCACTCGCCAGGGACTGAACACTGAAGCTTTCTTT.

The chain employs TRBV7-2 and TRBJ2-2; D perhaps matches TRBD2 (5 bases). The ends were cut back, 5 bases at V and 7 bases at J, with 14 bases in the middle. CDR3 length: 14 residues. Germline V CDR1 and CDR2: SGHTA, FQGNSA. In DNA form, the CDR3 reads TGTGCCAGCAGCCACGGGGTAGTAATCGGGGAGCTGTTTTTT. It encodes CASSHGVVIGELFF.

In the case of this clonotype: Compared with germline, one end of the junction differs, possibly owing to a read error. This chain joins TRBV7-9 and TRBJ2-7; 8 bases align to TRBD2. CDR1 is SEHNR and CDR2 is FQNEAQ in the germline V gene (reference sequence). The CDR3 has 13 residues. CDR3 nucleotide sequence: TGTGTCAGCAGCGGTAGCGGGATCTACGAGCAGTACTTC. It yields the protein CVSSGSGIYEQYF.

The V call is TRBV6-5, the J call TRBJ2-7; 12 bases fit TRBD2. Trimming cost V 8 bases and J 2 bases; bases outside gene matches: 7. The CDR3 is 15 residues long. Germline V gives CDR1 MNHEY, CDR2 SVGAGI. In DNA form, the CDR3 reads TGTGCCAGCGGAACTAGCGGGGGGCCCACCTACGAGCAGTACTTC. Its translation is CASGTSGGPTYEQYF.

The chain recombines TRBV12-3 or TRBV12-4 with TRBJ1-5; weak D call: TRBD1 (6 bases). The CDR3 is made up of 15 amino acids. V lost 3 bases and J lost 5, with 14 bases in between. CDR3 coding DNA: TGTGCCAGCAGTTTTTCTGGGGGGCTGGATCAGCCCCAGCATTTT. This translates into CASSFSGGLDQPQHF.

This chain links TRBV20-1 with TRBJ2-7; the D is unclear. The CDR3 runs 13 residues. The V gene's germline CDR1 is DFQATT and CDR2 SNEGSKA (reference sequence). V lost 2 bases to trimming and J lost 0 bases, with 8 bases between them. CDR3 bases: TGCAGTGCTAGATCTCATATCTCCTACGAGCAGTACTTC. Translation: CSARSHISYEQYF.

The chain combines TRBV19 with TRBJ2-1; D ambiguous. This CDR3 region has 14 residues. The germline CDR1 and CDR2 sequences are LNHDA and SQIVND (reference sequence). The germline V and J ends were trimmed by 3 bases and 5 bases, with 11 bases remaining between them. CDR3 in DNA: TGTGCCAGTAGTATTTTAGACTTACACAATGAGCAGTTCTTC. Its protein product is CASSILDLHNEQFF. Full variable domain (outside the CDR3, taken from reference TRBV19 and TRBJ2-1): DGGITQSPKYLFRKEGQNVTLSCEQNLNHDAMYWYRQDPGQGLRLIYYSQIVNDFQKGDIAEGYSVSREKKESFPLTVTSAQKNPTAFYLCASSILDLHNEQFFGPGTRLTVL.